The T cell receptor beta chain under discussion was sequenced for a study of cytomegalovirus exposure and HLA in healthy donors. About the study: The 95 to 150 validation repertoires were produced on the same platform as the roughly 660 repertoires of the first cohort. This was reported in a later analysis.

This CDR3 has 17 residues. The V and J ends lost 7 bases and 1 base, in that order; junction bases with no gene match: 12. CDR1 and CDR2 from the germline V gene are SNHLY and FYNNEI. Clones were sequenced by immunoSEQ multiplex PCR, and TCRdb holds only the in-frame ones, with some missing. The repertoire holds around 150,000 clones, with approximately 91% as singletons. This clonotype originated in a young man in good health and CMV-seronegative. The sequencing input was PBMCs. The rearrangement joins TRBV2 to TRBJ1-5, with 8 bases fitting TRBD1. The DNA for the CDR3 is TGTGCCAGCAACGGACAGGGAAGGTGGGGGAGCAATCAGCCCCAGCATTTT. It yields the protein CASNGQGRWGSNQPQHF.